This T cell receptor beta chain is drawn from a study of T-cell memory formation after mild COVID-19. Overall study: Each donor largely had its own TCR clusters.

This clonotype was detected a few times. No antigen is known for it. TCRdb itself ran the 5' RACE reads through MiXCR, one entry per CDR3 protein. Here the sample spans roughly 190,000 distinct CDR3 sequences, about 10% being singletons. Study-wide results and caveats: Some SARS-CoV-2-responding clones were already detected in memory before infection. What remained unconfirmed was the SARS-CoV-2 specificity of second-wave clones peaking on day 37. Shrinking CD4+ clones were chiefly CM and EM; CD8+ ones were chiefly EMRA.

Sample: PBMCs or a T cell subset sorted from them (not recorded which). This receptor was taken from a man younger than 30 who had mild COVID-19 (a few samples of this study predate the infection). Cell type and time point are not known.

This chain's CDR3 is CASSSIGRGQETQYF. CDR3 DNA: TGTGCCAGCAGCTCGATAGGACGGGGCCAAGAGACCCAGTACTTC. The rearrangement links TRBV7-9 to TRBJ2-5, with D tentatively TRBD2 (5 bases). Between the trimmed V and J ends, which lost 4 bases and 1 base, there was a span of 13 bases. CDR1 SEHNR and CDR2 FQNEAQ come from the germline V gene (reference sequence). The CDR3 loop spans 15 amino acids.